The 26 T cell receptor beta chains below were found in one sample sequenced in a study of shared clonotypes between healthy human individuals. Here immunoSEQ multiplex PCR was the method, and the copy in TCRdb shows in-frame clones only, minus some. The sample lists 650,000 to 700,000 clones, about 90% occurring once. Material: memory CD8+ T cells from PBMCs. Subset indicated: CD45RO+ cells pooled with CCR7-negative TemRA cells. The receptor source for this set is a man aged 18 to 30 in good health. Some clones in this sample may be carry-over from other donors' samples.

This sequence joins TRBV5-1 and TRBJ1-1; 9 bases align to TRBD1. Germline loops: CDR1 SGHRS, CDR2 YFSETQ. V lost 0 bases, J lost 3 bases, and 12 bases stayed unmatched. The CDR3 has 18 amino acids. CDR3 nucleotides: TGCGCCAGCAGCTTGGGTTTAACAGGGGGCTGGAGTGACACTGAAGCTTTCTTT. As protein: CASSLGLTGGWSDTEAFF.

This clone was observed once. In DNA form, the CDR3 reads TGCGCCAGCAGCCAAGGTGGCGCCCCTGGAGCTTTCTTT. Its translation: CASSQGGAPGAFF. The V gene is TRBV4-3, the J gene TRBJ1-1; D gene unclear. The V and J ends lost 1 base and 10 bases respectively, with 13 bases between them. The CDR3 loop spans 13 amino acids. CDR1 is LGHNA, CDR2 YSLEER, per germline.

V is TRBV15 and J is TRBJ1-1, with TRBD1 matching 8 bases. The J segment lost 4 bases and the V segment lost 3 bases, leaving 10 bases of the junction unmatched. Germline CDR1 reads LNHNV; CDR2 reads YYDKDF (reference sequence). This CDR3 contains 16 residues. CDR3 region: CATSSRQGPPGTEAFF. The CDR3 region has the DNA TGTGCCACCAGCAGCAGACAGGGGCCTCCGGGCACTGAAGCTTTCTTT.

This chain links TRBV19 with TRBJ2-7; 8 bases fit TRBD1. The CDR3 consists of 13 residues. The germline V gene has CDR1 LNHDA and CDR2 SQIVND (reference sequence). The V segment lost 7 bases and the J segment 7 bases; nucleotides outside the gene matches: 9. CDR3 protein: CASNLGTGQEQYF. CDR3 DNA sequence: TGTGCCAGTAATTTGGGGACAGGCCAAGAGCAGTACTTC.

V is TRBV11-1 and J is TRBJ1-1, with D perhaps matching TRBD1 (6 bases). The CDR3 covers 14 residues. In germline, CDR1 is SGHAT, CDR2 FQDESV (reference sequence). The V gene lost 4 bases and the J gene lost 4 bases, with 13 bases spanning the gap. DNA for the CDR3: TGTGCCAGCAGCTACACAGGGTTCAGCACTGAAGCTTTCTTT. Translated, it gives CASSYTGFSTEAFF.

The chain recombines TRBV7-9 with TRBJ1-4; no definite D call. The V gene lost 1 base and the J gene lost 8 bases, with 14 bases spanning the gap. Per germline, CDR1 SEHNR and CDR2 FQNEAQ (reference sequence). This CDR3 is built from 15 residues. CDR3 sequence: CASSLGGSSEEKLFF. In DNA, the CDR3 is TGTGCCAGCAGCTTAGGTGGAAGTAGTGAAGAAAAACTGTTTTTT. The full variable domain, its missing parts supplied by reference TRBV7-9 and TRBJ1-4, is DTGVSQNPRHKITKRGQNVTFRCDPISEHNRLYWYRQTLGQGPEFLTYFQNEAQLEKSRLLSDRFSAERPKGSFSTLEIQRTEQGDSAMYLCASSLGGSSEEKLFFGSGTQLSVL.

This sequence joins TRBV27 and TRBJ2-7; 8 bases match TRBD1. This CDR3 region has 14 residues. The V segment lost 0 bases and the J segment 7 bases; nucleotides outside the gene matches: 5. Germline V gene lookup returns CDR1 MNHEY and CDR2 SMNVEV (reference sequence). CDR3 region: CASSLSQGAGEQYF. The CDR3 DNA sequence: TGTGCCAGCAGTTTATCCCAGGGGGCGGGGGAGCAGTACTTC.

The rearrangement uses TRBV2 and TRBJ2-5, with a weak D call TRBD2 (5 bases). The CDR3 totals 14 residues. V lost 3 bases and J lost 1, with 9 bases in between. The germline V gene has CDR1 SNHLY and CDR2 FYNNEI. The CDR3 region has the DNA TGTGCCAGCAGTGAGTCGGGAAGCCAAGAGACCCAGTACTTC. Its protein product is CASSESGSQETQYF.

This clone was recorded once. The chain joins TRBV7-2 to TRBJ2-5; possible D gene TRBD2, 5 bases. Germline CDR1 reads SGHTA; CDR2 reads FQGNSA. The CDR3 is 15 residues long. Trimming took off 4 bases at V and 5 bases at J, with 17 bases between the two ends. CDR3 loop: CASSYWEDRGETQYF. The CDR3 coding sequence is TGTGCCAGCAGCTACTGGGAAGACCGGGGTGAGACCCAGTACTTC.

This chain's CDR3 is CASSLGWGFQETQYF. CDR3 bases: TGTGCCAGCAGCCTGGGCTGGGGGTTCCAAGAGACCCAGTACTTC. This chain links TRBV5-4 with TRBJ2-5; D is perhaps TRBD1 or TRBD2 (5 bases each). This CDR3 is 15 amino acids long. Germline-derived CDR1 and CDR2 are SGHNT and YYREEE (reference sequence). V was trimmed by 4 bases and J by 1 base, leaving 14 bases between them.

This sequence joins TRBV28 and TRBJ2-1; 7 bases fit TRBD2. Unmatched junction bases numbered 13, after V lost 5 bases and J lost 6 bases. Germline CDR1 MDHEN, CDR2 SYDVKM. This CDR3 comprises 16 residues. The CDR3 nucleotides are TGTGCCAGCAGTGTCGGTAGGGGAGGGGAGAGCAATGAGCAGTTCTTC. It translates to CASSVGRGGESNEQFF.

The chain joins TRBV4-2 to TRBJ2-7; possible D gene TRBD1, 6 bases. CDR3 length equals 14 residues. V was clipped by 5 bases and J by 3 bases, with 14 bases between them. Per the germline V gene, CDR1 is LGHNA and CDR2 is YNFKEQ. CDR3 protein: CASSLIDRLYEQYF. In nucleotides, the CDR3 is TGTGCCAGCAGCTTAATAGACAGGCTCTACGAGCAGTACTTC.

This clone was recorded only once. The CDR3 loop reads CASSLGDRAIQPQHF. The DNA for the CDR3 is TGCGCCAGCAGCTTGGGGGACAGGGCAATTCAGCCCCAGCATTTT. This chain joins TRBV5-1 and TRBJ1-5; 9 bases fit TRBD1. Germline CDR1 SGHRS, CDR2 YFSETQ. The CDR3 consists of 15 residues. The V gene end was trimmed by 0 bases and the J gene end by 6 bases; junction bases not matched to a gene: 4.

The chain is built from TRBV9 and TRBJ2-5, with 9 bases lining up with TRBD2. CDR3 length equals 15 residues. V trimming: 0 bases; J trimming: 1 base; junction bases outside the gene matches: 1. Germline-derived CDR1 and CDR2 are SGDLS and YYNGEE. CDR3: CASSVGLAVQETQYF. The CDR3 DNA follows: TGTGCCAGCAGCGTAGGACTAGCGGTCCAAGAGACCCAGTACTTC.

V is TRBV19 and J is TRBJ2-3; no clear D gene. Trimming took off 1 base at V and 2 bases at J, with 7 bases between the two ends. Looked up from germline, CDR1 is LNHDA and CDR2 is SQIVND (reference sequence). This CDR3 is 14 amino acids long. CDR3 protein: CASSIVGNTDTQYF. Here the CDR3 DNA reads TGTGCCAGTAGTATAGTTGGAAACACAGATACGCAGTATTTT.

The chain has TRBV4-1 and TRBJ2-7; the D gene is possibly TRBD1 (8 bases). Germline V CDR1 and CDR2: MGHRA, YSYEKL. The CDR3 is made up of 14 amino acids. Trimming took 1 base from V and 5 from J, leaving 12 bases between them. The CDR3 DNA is TGCGCCAGCAGCCAAGGGACAGGGAGGGACGAGCAGTACTTC. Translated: CASSQGTGRDEQYF.

CDR3: CASSDGGNSYEQYF. The CDR3 DNA reads as TGTGCCAGCAGTGACGGAGGCAACTCCTACGAGCAGTACTTC. The genes are TRBV2 and TRBJ2-7; TRBD2 is a possible D gene (5 bases). The ends were cut back, 3 bases at V and 0 bases at J, with 9 bases in the middle. The germline CDR1 and CDR2 sequences are SNHLY and FYNNEI. This CDR3 region has 14 residues.

Written as DNA, the CDR3 is TGCAGCGTTGAAGGTGGGGTAACCTACGAGCAGTACTTC. Protein sequence: CSVEGGVTYEQYF. The J gene is TRBJ2-7, the V gene TRBV29-1, with D unclear. The ends were cut back, 1 base at V and 2 bases at J, with 9 bases in the middle. The CDR3 loop spans 13 amino acids. Germline assignment: CDR1 SQVTM and CDR2 ANQGSEA.

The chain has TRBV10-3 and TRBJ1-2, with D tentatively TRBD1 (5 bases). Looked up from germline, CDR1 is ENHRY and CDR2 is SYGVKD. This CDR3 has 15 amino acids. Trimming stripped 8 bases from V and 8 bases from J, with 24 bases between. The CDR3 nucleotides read TGTGCCATCGGAATCGAGGGTCGACAGCATTGGGGCTACACCTTC. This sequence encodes CAIGIEGRQHWGYTF.

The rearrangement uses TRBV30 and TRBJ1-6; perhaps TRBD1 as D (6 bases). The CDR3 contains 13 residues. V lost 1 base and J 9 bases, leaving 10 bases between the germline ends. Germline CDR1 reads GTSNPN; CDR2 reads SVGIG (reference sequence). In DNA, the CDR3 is TGTGCCTGGAGTGACAGGGTCGTTTCACCCCTCCACTTT. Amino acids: CAWSDRVVSPLHF.

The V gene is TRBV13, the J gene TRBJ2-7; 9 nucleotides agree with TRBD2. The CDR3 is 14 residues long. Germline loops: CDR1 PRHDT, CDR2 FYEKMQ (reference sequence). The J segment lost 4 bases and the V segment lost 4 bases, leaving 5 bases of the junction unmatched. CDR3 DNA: TGTGCCAGCAGCTCGGGTAGCGGGAGTTACGAGCAGTACTTC. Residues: CASSSGSGSYEQYF.

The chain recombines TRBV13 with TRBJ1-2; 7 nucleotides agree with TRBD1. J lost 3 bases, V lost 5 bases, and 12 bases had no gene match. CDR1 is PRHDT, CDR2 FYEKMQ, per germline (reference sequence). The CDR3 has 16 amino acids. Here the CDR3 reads CASSTRDRSTYYGYTF. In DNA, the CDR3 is TGTGCCAGCAGCACCCGGGACAGATCCACCTACTATGGCTACACCTTC.

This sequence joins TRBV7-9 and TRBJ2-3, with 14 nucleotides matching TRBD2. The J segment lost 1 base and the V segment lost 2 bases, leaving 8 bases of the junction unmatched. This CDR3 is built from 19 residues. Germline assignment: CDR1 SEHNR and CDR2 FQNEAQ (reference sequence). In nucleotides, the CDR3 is TGTGCCAGCAGCTTAAGGGGACTAGCGGGAGTGTTTGGCACAGATACGCAGTATTTT. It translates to CASSLRGLAGVFGTDTQYF.

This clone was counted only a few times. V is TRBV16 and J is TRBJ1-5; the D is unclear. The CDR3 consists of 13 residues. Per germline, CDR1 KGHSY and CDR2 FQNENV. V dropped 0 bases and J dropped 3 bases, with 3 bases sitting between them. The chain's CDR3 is CASSQSLNQPQHF. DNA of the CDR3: TGTGCCAGCAGCCAATCCCTCAATCAGCCCCAGCATTTT.

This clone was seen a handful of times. CDR3: CAWGGAGYEAFF. CDR3 coding DNA: TGTGCCTGGGGGGGAGCAGGCTACGAAGCTTTCTTT. The chain carries TRBV30 and TRBJ1-1, with D possibly TRBD1 on 5 matching bases. The CDR3 totals 12 residues. V was shortened by 5 bases and J by 8 bases, with 15 bases between the two germline ends. CDR1 and CDR2 (germline): GTSNPN, SVGIG (reference sequence).

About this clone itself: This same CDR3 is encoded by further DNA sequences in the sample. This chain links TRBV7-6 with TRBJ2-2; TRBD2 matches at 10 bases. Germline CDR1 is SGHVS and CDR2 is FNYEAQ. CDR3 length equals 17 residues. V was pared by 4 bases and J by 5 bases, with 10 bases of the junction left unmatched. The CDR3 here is CASSWTSGIGGTGELFF. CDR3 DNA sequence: TGTGCCAGCAGCTGGACTAGCGGAATAGGTGGGACCGGGGAGCTGTTTTTT. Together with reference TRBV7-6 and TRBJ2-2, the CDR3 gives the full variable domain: GAGVSQSPRYKVTKRGQDVALRCDPISGHVSLYWYRQALGQGPEFLTYFNYEAQQDKSGLPNDRFSAERPEGSISTLTIQRTEQRDSAMYRCASSWTSGIGGTGELFFGEGSRLTVL.